These 9 T cell receptor beta chains were all obtained from the same sample, sequenced in a study of shared clonotypes between healthy human individuals (dated by TCRdb to 2018 to 2021). CD8 naive samples were CD45RO-negative cells positively selected for CCR7, giving a CD45RA+CCR7+ population that excluded TemRA cells. The library was obtained by the immunoSEQ multiplex PCR assay. TCRdb stores this immuneACCESS table with in-frame sequences only. Part of the clones is absent; in the studies checked, under half of the shortfall reflects unresolved V genes, and no reason is known for the rest. Recorded for this sample are 600,000 or so clones; roughly 98% of them occurred a single time. The ten most abundant clones make up 0.25% to 0.35% of the sample. Sequencing used naive CD8+ T cells sorted from blood. The cell subset or site label, read with the paper, signifies: CD45RA+CCR7+. The source of these receptors is a man younger than 45 in good health.

The genes are TRBV7-9 and TRBJ2-3; D remains ambiguous. The germline V and J ends were trimmed by 8 bases and 13 bases, with 10 bases remaining between them. Germline CDR1 is SEHNR and CDR2 is FQNEAQ (reference sequence). This CDR3 comprises 9 residues. CDR3 DNA sequence: TGTGCCAGCGGAGTTTTCAAGTATTTT. Translation gives CASGVFKYF.

The chain links TRBV27 to TRBJ2-7; D is uncertain. The CDR3 runs 15 residues. The germline gives CDR1 MNHEY, CDR2 SMNVEV (reference sequence). The V end lost 5 bases, the J end lost 4 bases, and 18 bases lay between the germline ends. The CDR3 DNA reads as TGTGCCAGCAGTCCCTTCGAGGCCCCAATTTACGAGCAGTACTTC. This codes for CASSPFEAPIYEQYF.

The chain links TRBV5-1 to TRBJ2-2; D unclear. The CDR3 is 14 residues long. Per germline, CDR1 SGHRS and CDR2 YFSETQ. Trimming took 3 bases from V and 8 from J, leaving 14 bases between them. CDR3 amino acids: CASSSPDLGGELFF. The CDR3 bases are TGCGCCAGCAGCTCCCCGGACCTTGGAGGGGAGCTGTTTTTT.

This clone was recorded once. The V gene is TRBV28, the J gene TRBJ2-7, with D tentatively TRBD1 (6 bases). CDR3 length: 15 residues. V was clipped by 3 bases and J by 0 bases, with 12 bases between them. Germline V gives CDR1 MDHEN, CDR2 SYDVKM. DNA of the CDR3: TGTGCCAGCAGTTTTGGACAGAAATACTCCTACGAGCAGTACTTC. Translation: CASSFGQKYSYEQYF. The entire variable domain, with the rest obtained from reference TRBV28 and TRBJ2-7, is as follows: DVKVTQSSRYLVKRTGEKVFLECVQDMDHENMFWYRQDPGLGLRLIYFSYDVKMKEKGDIPEGYSVSREKKERFSLILESASTNQTSMYLCASSFGQKYSYEQYFGPGTRLTVT.

V gene TRBV5-4 combines with J gene TRBJ1-1; D unclear. Germline-derived CDR1 and CDR2 are SGHNT and YYREEE (reference sequence). The CDR3 extends over 15 amino acids. Trimming removed 0 bases from V and 4 bases from J, with 13 bases in between. The CDR3 nucleotides read TGTGCCAGCAGCTTGGGGCGCTTCCGTGGCACTGAAGCTTTCTTT. Amino acids: CASSLGRFRGTEAFF.

The DNA of the CDR3 is TGTGCCAGCAGCACCCATGGACAGGGGACGGACATTCAGTACTTC. This codes for CASSTHGQGTDIQYF. The chain couples TRBV9 to TRBJ2-4, with TRBD1 matching 9 bases. Germline CDR1 is SGDLS and CDR2 is YYNGEE. This CDR3 contains 15 residues. The junction had 10 bases not matched to a gene; V was cut back by 4 bases and J by 8 bases.

The J gene is TRBJ2-1, the V gene TRBV4-1, with TRBD1 matching over 8 bases. Germline trimming cut 0 bases from V and 7 bases from J; bases unmatched to any gene: 2. The CDR3 is made up of 14 amino acids. Germline CDR1 reads MGHRA; CDR2 reads YSYEKL. CDR3: CASSQEGQENEQFF. In DNA, the CDR3 is TGCGCCAGCAGCCAAGAGGGACAGGAGAATGAGCAGTTCTTC.

The chain uses TRBV10-3 and TRBJ1-2; 10 bases line up with TRBD1. This CDR3 is built from 13 residues. Germline V gene data show CDR1 as ENHRY and CDR2 as SYGVKD. V lost 6 bases, J lost 10 bases, and 8 bases stayed unmatched. CDR3 sequence: CAISGTGVEYYTF. The DNA for the CDR3 is TGTGCCATCAGCGGGACAGGGGTTGAGTACTACACCTTC.

The chain couples TRBV7-2 to TRBJ2-1, with D possibly TRBD2 on 6 matching bases. Germline assignment: CDR1 SGHTA and CDR2 FQGNSA. V lost 2 bases and J lost 2, with 16 bases in between. The CDR3 extends over 17 amino acids. CDR3 DNA sequence: TGTGCCAGCAGCTTAATCTCCGGAGGGAGCCCCTACAATGAGCAGTTCTTC. Amino acid sequence: CASSLISGGSPYNEQFF.